Following are 5 T cell receptor beta chains from one sample sequenced in a study of blood T cell repertoires in COVID-19. The assay was immunoSEQ multiplex PCR, and TCRdb's table has in-frame clones only and misses some. The data show about 50,000 clones, 84% seen once. The sequencing sample was made of peripheral blood. All receptors derive from a man between 60 and 70 years old with acute or convalescent COVID-19.

The V call is TRBV7-3, the J call TRBJ1-1; D not certain. This CDR3 region has 13 residues. From germline, CDR1 is SGHTA and CDR2 FQGTGA. V was clipped by 1 base and J by 5 bases, with 8 bases between them. The CDR3 protein is CASSLRGDTEAFF. CDR3 DNA: TGTGCCAGCAGCTTAAGGGGAGATACTGAAGCTTTCTTT.

The rearrangement uses TRBV2 and TRBJ1-5; the match to TRBD1 covers 11 bases. In germline, CDR1 is SNHLY, CDR2 FYNNEI. The V segment lost 5 bases and the J segment 5 bases; nucleotides outside the gene matches: 5. The CDR3 has 15 residues. For the CDR3, the DNA is TGTGCCAGCAGTAAGGACAGGGGGCTGCATCAGCCCCAGCATTTT. Residues: CASSKDRGLHQPQHF.

This rearrangement joins TRBV6-1 to TRBJ2-1; D is perhaps TRBD1 (5 bases). This CDR3 has 16 amino acids. V gave up 1 base and J gave up 0 bases, with 10 bases separating them. Germline V gene lookup returns CDR1 MNHNS and CDR2 SASEGT. CDR3 residues: CASSEEDTNSYNEQFF. CDR3 nucleotide sequence: TGTGCCAGCAGTGAAGAGGACACCAACTCCTACAATGAGCAGTTCTTC.

This clone was observed a few times. V and J are TRBV7-2 and TRBJ1-5; 9 nucleotides agree with TRBD1. This CDR3 is built from 16 residues. Germline CDR1 SGHTA, CDR2 FQGNSA. The V segment lost 4 bases and the J segment 0 bases; nucleotides outside the gene matches: 4. The CDR3 nucleotides are TGTGCCAGCAGCTCCCGGACAGGGGATAGCAATCAGCCCCAGCATTTT. Encoded protein: CASSSRTGDSNQPQHF.

The chain employs TRBV9 and TRBJ2-3, with D possibly being TRBD2 (7 bases). This CDR3 contains 17 residues. The germline V and J ends were trimmed by 2 bases and 4 bases, with 20 bases remaining between them. The germline CDR1 and CDR2 sequences are SGDLS and YYNGEE. CDR3 coding DNA: TGTGCCAGCAGCGTTTCAATACGCGGGGGCCGGGCAGATACGCAGTATTTT. This gives the protein CASSVSIRGGRADTQYF.